This T cell receptor beta chain derives from a study of cytomegalovirus exposure and HLA in healthy donors. Study-wide findings and caveats: TCR beta sequences reportedly predicted most subjects' HLA-A and HLA-B alleles accurately. Of the V segments, some could not be distinguished, including TRBV6-2 and TRBV6-3, and were excluded. Clonal expansion was found to be greater in HLA-associated TCR beta chains than in equally common others in a later analysis. Follow-up analysis later connected one missense variant in DCLRE1C with trimming of TCR beta V- and J-genes.

On this clone: What it recognizes is unknown.

Germline CDR1 and CDR2: MNHEY and SVGAGI. The CDR3 extends over 15 amino acids. Trimming left V 2 bases short and J 0 bases short, with 8 bases between. 13 Jbeta primers and 60 Vbeta primers were used for the PCR. Profiled with immunoSEQ multiplex PCR; TCRdb holds only in-frame clones, not every one. The sample holds 150,000 to 200,000 clones; 80% are singletons and the top ten take 5.7%. The sample was PBMCs. The chain has TRBV6-5 and TRBJ1-5; D is undetermined. The origin of this receptor is a man aged 35-49 years in good health and CMV-seronegative. The CDR3 is CASSYGQHSNQPQHF. The CDR3 DNA reads as TGTGCCAGCAGTTACGGGCAGCATAGCAATCAGCCCCAGCATTTT.